One and the same sample provided the 26 T cell receptor delta chains below, sequenced in a study of gamma-delta T cells after stem cell transplantation. TCRdb reanalyzed the RT-PCR reads using CATT. This sample has 2,000 to 2,500 delta-chain clones, with around 3.1% found just once. Sequencing was performed on gamma-delta T cells. The receptors were gathered from a human donor. It is not recorded whose cells these are; they may come from a transplant donor.

Details on this clone: TCRdb lists the protein of a much larger clone for this DNA, which differs at residue 8, so this is likely a read error; the protein given here is translated from the DNA itself. The CDR3 sequence is CACDAVRAGGYGWADKLIF. CDR3 sequence (DNA): TGTGCCTGTGACGCGGTCCGTGCTGGGGGATACGGTTGGGCCGATAAACTCATCTTT. The chain recombines TRDV2 with TRDJ1; 12 bases are a match to TRDD3. Germline V gene data show CDR1 as GEAIGNYY and CDR2 as EKD. There are 19 residues in the CDR3. V lost 3 bases and J lost 3; bases outside the gene matches: 16.

On this clone: TCRdb's listed protein matches a much larger clone and diverges from this DNA's translation at residue 4, likely through a read error; the protein shown comes from the DNA. J is TRDJ1 and V is TRDV2; 13 positions match TRDD3. The CDR3 spans 19 residues. Germline CDR1 is GEAIGNYY and CDR2 is EKD. The CDR3 sequence is CACGTLLGDTRRKPDKLIF. In DNA, the CDR3 is TGTGCCTGTGGCACCTTACTGGGGGATACGCGGCGCAAGCCCGATAAACTCATCTTT.

The V call is TRDV2, the J call TRDJ2; weak D call: TRDD3 (5 bases). Trimming stripped 1 base from V and 4 bases from J, with 12 bases between. CDR1 and CDR2 from the germline V gene are GEAIGNYY and EKD. This CDR3 comprises 15 residues. The CDR3 loop is CACDTVGGKTAQLFF. As DNA, the CDR3 is TGTGCCTGTGACACGGTCGGGGGTAAGACAGCACAACTCTTCTTT.

This clone is large within its sample. This rearrangement joins TRDV2 to TRDJ1; 13 nucleotides agree with TRDD3. The germline V gene has CDR1 GEAIGNYY and CDR2 EKD. V was clipped by 3 bases and J by 4 bases; unmatched bases: 10. This CDR3 contains 17 residues. CDR3 residues: CACDPVLGDTRDDKLIF. CDR3 coding DNA: TGTGCCTGTGACCCCGTACTGGGGGATACGCGTGACGATAAACTCATCTTT.

Points on this clone: TCRdb pairs this DNA with a much larger clone's protein that differs at residue 11, likely a read error; the protein shown was translated from the DNA. The rearrangement uses TRDV2 and TRDJ1; 8 nucleotides agree with TRDD3. This CDR3 has 15 residues. In germline, CDR1 is GEAIGNYY, CDR2 EKD. The CDR3 loop is CACDPWGTDTVKLIF. CDR3 sequence (DNA): TGTGCCTGTGACCCCTGGGGGACCGACACCGTTAAACTCATCTTT.

As for this clone: A read error likely explains this, since a far larger clone differs by one base. The same CDR3 can be traced to other DNA sequences in this sample. The V and J genes are TRDV2 and TRDJ1; 9 bases match TRDD3. Germline trimming cut 0 bases from V and 1 base from J; bases unmatched to any gene: 14. Germline-derived CDR1 and CDR2 are GEAIGNYY and EKD. This CDR3 has 19 residues. CDR3 nucleotides: TGTGCCTGTGACACCCTACTGGGGGACCCGACCCTGCTCACCGATAAACTCATCTTT. It encodes CACDTLLGDPTLLTDKLIF.

Only a few counts were recorded for this clone. A far larger clone is one base from this, pointing to a likely read error. Within the sample, other DNA sequences also encode this same CDR3. V is TRDV2 and J is TRDJ1, with a weak D call TRDD2 (5 bases). The CDR3 is 18 amino acids. Germline CDR1 and CDR2: GEAIGNYY and EKD. The V gene lost 0 bases and the J gene lost 0 bases, with 19 bases spanning the gap. The CDR3 reads CACDTLSGPSTYTDKLIF. The CDR3 DNA reads as TGTGCCTGTGACACCTTGTCCGGTCCTTCTACATACACCGATAAACTCATCTTT.

This clone was detected only a few times. The protein in TCRdb stems from a much larger clone and differs at residue 9 from this DNA's translation, likely a read error; here the protein is translated from the DNA. This sequence joins TRDV2 and TRDJ1; 9 positions match TRDD3. Germline values: CDR1 GEAIGNYY, CDR2 EKD. CDR3 length: 15 amino acids. Trimming took 2 bases from V and 2 from J; bases not matched to a gene: 5. CDR3 amino acids: CACDNLGDRTDKLIF. Written as DNA, the CDR3 is TGTGCCTGTGACAACTTGGGGGATAGGACCGATAAACTCATCTTT.

This clone is classed as medium-sized. The chain links TRDV2 to TRDJ1; TRDD3 aligns across 8 bases. This CDR3 spans 18 amino acids. The germline gives CDR1 GEAIGNYY, CDR2 EKD. Trimming took 3 bases from V and 2 from J; bases not matched to a gene: 16. The CDR3 region has the DNA TGTGCCTGTGACGCCATACTGGGGGGGATAAGGGAGACCGATAAACTCATCTTT. The encoded protein is CACDAILGGIRETDKLIF.

As regards this clone: The protein held in TCRdb is that of a much larger clone and does not match this DNA's translation at residue 14, likely because of a read error; the protein shown is translated from the DNA. V is TRDV2 and J is TRDJ1; D is possibly TRDD3 (6 bases). The CDR3 runs to 17 residues. Germline-derived CDR1 and CDR2 are GEAIGNYY and EKD. The CDR3 region has the DNA TGTGCCTGTGACCCGCTACGGACGGGGGGAATCACCGATGAACTCATCTTT. Its translation is CACDPLRTGGITDELIF.

This clone was seen a handful of times. This chain links TRDV2 with TRDJ1; 12 nucleotides agree with TRDD3. This CDR3 has 18 amino acids. V lost 3 bases to trimming and J lost 9 bases; unmatched junction nucleotides: 19. Germline V lookup: CDR1 GEAIGNYY, CDR2 EKD. CDR3 amino acids: CACDPVQGLSGGYAELIF. The CDR3 coding sequence is TGTGCCTGTGACCCCGTCCAGGGCCTTTCTGGGGGATACGCCGAACTCATCTTT.

This clone was counted between two and nine times. A far bigger clonotype differs at one base, so this is likely a read error. Other DNA variants within this sample encode the same CDR3. The rearrangement uses TRDV2 and TRDJ1, with TRDD3 identical over 13 bases. The CDR3 spans 19 residues. Germline trimming cut 4 bases from V and 3 bases from J; bases unmatched to any gene: 16. Germline CDR1 and CDR2: GEAIGNYY and EKD. The CDR3 here is CACDAVRTGGYGWADKLIF. CDR3 bases: TGTGCCTGTGATGCGGTCCGTACTGGGGGATACGGTTGGGCCGATAAACTCATCTTT.

This clone was recorded a few times. TCRdb pairs this DNA with a much larger clone's protein that differs at residue 5, likely a read error; the protein shown was translated from the DNA. The chain has TRDV2 and TRDJ1; 9 bases line up with TRDD3. Per the germline V gene, CDR1 is GEAIGNYY and CDR2 is EKD. V dropped 3 bases and J dropped 1; count of bases not matched to a gene: 14. The CDR3 is 18 residues long. CDR3 loop: CACDAVVGTGGPTDKLIF. The CDR3, as DNA: TGTGCCTGTGACGCCGTGGTGGGTACTGGGGGACCCACCGATAAACTCATCTTT.

This clone ranks as medium-sized. It may be a read error: a sequence one base away is much more abundant. V usage is TRDV2 and J usage is TRDJ1; D is unclear. Deletions cut 0 bases from V and 1 base from J, with 8 bases between. Germline values: CDR1 GEAIGNYY, CDR2 EKD. The CDR3 sequence is 14 residues long. The CDR3 spells CACDTISTTDKLIF. DNA of the CDR3: TGTGCCTGTGACACCATTTCAACCACCGATAAACTCATCTTT.

As regards this clone: This likely reflects a read error, since a far larger clone is one base away. The rearrangement links TRDV2 to TRDJ1, with D hard to call. Germline-derived CDR1 and CDR2 are GEAIGNYY and EKD. The length of the CDR3 is 18 residues. In DNA, the CDR3 is TGTGCCCGTGACACCTTGTCCGGTCCCTCTACATACACCGATAAACTCATCTTT. Translated, it gives CARDTLSGPSTYTDKLIF.

With regard to this clone: TCRdb pairs this DNA with a much larger clone's protein that differs at residue 5, likely a read error; the protein shown was translated from the DNA. This chain uses TRDV2 with TRDJ1; 10 bases are a match to TRDD3. V shed 3 bases and J 2 bases; nucleotides not matched to a gene: 8. Germline V CDR1 and CDR2: GEAIGNYY, EKD. This CDR3 comprises 16 residues. For the CDR3, the DNA is TGTGCCTGTGACTTACTGGGGGATCCTTATACCGATAAACTCATCTTT. It yields the protein CACDLLGDPYTDKLIF.

This clone was seen a handful of times. TCRdb has a much larger clone's protein, which differs at residue 3 from the translation of this DNA, likely because of a read error; what is shown is the protein translated from the DNA. The chain carries TRDV2 and TRDJ1; 12 bases are shared with TRDD3. This CDR3 comprises 19 residues. The germline CDR1 and CDR2 sequences are GEAIGNYY and EKD. The CDR3 is CARDTVVGGKGWGIRELIF. The CDR3 nucleotides read TGTGCCCGTGACACCGTGGTCGGGGGCAAGGGCTGGGGGATACGCGAACTCATCTTT.

This clone occurred a few times. It is likely a read error: a sequence one base away is far more abundant. Other DNA sequences of this sample code for an identical CDR3. The chain combines TRDV2 with TRDJ1, with 8 nucleotides matching TRDD3. Looked up from germline, CDR1 is GEAIGNYY and CDR2 is EKD. The CDR3 length is 15 residues. CDR3: CACDPLGVDTDKLIF. In nucleotides, the CDR3 is TGTGCCTGTGACCCACTGGGGGTGGATACCGATAAACTCATCTTC.

For this clone: TCRdb records a much larger clone's protein for this DNA, with a difference at residue 10 that likely arises from a read error; the protein given is the translation of the DNA. The J gene is TRDJ1, the V gene TRDV2; TRDD3 agrees at 7 bases. The J segment lost 0 bases and the V segment lost 3 bases, leaving 9 bases of the junction unmatched. The CDR3 spans 16 residues. Germline V gene lookup returns CDR1 GEAIGNYY and CDR2 EKD. CDR3 sequence reads: CACDSLSTGDTDKLIF. CDR3 nucleotides: TGTGCCTGTGACTCCCTAAGTACTGGGGACACCGATAAACTCATCTTT.

This clone was recorded a few times. A read error likely explains this, since a far larger clone differs by one base. This sample also contains other DNA sequences that code for the same CDR3. The chain employs TRDV2 and TRDJ1; TRDD3 aligns across 12 bases. The junction had 25 bases not matched to a gene; V was cut back by 3 bases and J by 0 bases. This CDR3 spans 23 amino acids. Germline CDR1 is GEAIGNYY and CDR2 is EKD. CDR3 in amino acids: CACDSIPEAGGYAGQGYTDKLIF. The CDR3 bases are TGTGCCTGTGACTCCATTCCCGAGGCTGGGGGATACGCAGGCCAGGGGTACACCGATAAACTCATCTTT.

The rearrangement joins TRDV2 to TRDJ1, with TRDD3 matching 8 bases. The CDR3 has 17 residues. With V trimmed by 7 bases and J by 0 bases, 15 bases remained unmatched. CDR1 is GEAIGNYY, CDR2 EKD, per germline. The CDR3 DNA reads TGTGCCTGCTTCGACTTACTGGGGGCTCAGTACACCGATAAACTCATCTTT. Translated: CACFDLLGAQYTDKLIF.

By sample share, this clone is large. Other DNA variants within this sample encode the same CDR3. The V gene is TRDV2, the J gene TRDJ1, with 7 bases fitting TRDD3. This CDR3 spans 15 amino acids. J lost 2 bases, V lost 3 bases, and 8 bases had no gene match. Per the germline V gene, CDR1 is GEAIGNYY and CDR2 is EKD. The DNA of the CDR3 is TGTGCCTGTGACCCCCTGGGGGGGCTTACCGATAAACTCATCTTT. Its protein product is CACDPLGGLTDKLIF.

This clone is termed medium-sized (0.01 to 0.1%). Distinct nucleotide sequences in the sample also encode this CDR3. The chain joins TRDV2 to TRDJ3; 9 bases fit TRDD3. CDR1 is GEAIGNYY and CDR2 is EKD in the germline V gene. The CDR3 loop spans 18 amino acids. With 0 bases clipped from V and 0 bases from J, the junction kept 2 bases outside the gene matches. The CDR3 DNA sequence: TGTGCCTGTGACACCGGGGATACGCGCTCCTGGGACACCCGACAGATGTTTTTC. Amino acid sequence: CACDTGDTRSWDTRQMFF.

Within the sample, this clone is large (0.1 to 1%). Other DNA sequences from this sample encode an identical CDR3 as well. This rearrangement joins TRDV2 to TRDJ3; possible D gene TRDD3, 6 bases. Deletions cut 0 bases from V and 1 base from J, with 15 bases between. Germline-derived CDR1 and CDR2 are GEAIGNYY and EKD. The CDR3 is made up of 19 amino acids. The CDR3 DNA is TGTGCCTGTGACACCTGGGGGGAACTTAGGTCCTGGGACACCCGACAGATGTTTTTC. Translating gives CACDTWGELRSWDTRQMFF.

This clone is medium-sized (0.01 to 0.1%) within its sample. This chain uses TRDV2 with TRDJ1; 7 bases line up with TRDD3. There are 18 residues in the CDR3. Per the germline V gene, CDR1 is GEAIGNYY and CDR2 is EKD. V lost 0 bases to trimming and J lost 0 bases; unmatched junction nucleotides: 12. The CDR3 DNA sequence: TGTGCCTGTGACACCGTAGGGGGATCCCCACCTTACACCGATAAACTCATCTTT. This translates into CACDTVGGSPPYTDKLIF.

This clone is classed as medium-sized (0.01 to 0.1%). This chain joins TRDV2 and TRDJ1, with 10 positions matching TRDD3. Trimming took 3 bases from V and 1 from J; bases not matched to a gene: 7. Germline V lookup: CDR1 GEAIGNYY, CDR2 EKD. The CDR3 consists of 16 residues. The CDR3 loop is CACDLLGDGGTDKLIF. The CDR3 nucleotides read TGTGCCTGTGACCTACTGGGGGATGGCGGCACCGATAAACTCATCTTT.